The 19 T cell receptor beta chains listed next were all sequenced from one sample in a study of CXCR3-negative and CXCR3-positive naive CD8 T cells. General observations from the study: Researchers report that CXCR3-positive naive cells carry more hydrophobic TRB CDR3s than CXCR3-negative naive cells.

Their antigens are not known. TRB cDNA was prepared as libraries by UMI-labeled 5' RACE. TCRdb derives one entry per CDR3 protein from the 5' RACE reads, leaving out DNA. This table lists over 95,000 distinct CDR3 sequences. The sequencing sample was made of naive CXCR3+ CD8+ T cells from blood. Documented subset: CD45RO-CCR7+CD27+CD95- naive CD8+ T cells expressing CXCR3 (TNR3+). The receptor source for this set is a human donor in good health. Some clones in this sample may be carry-over from other donors' samples.

The chain has TRBV2 and TRBJ2-7; TCRdb reports TRBD1, a call that lacks DNA to check it against. This CDR3 is 12 amino acids long. The germline V gene has CDR1 SNHLY and CDR2 FYNNEI. The CDR3: CASRRDSEEQYF.

V gene TRBV29-1 combines with J gene TRBJ2-2; TCRdb's assignment of TRBD2 cannot be checked, as there is no DNA. Germline V gene lookup returns CDR1 SQVTM and CDR2 ANQGSEA. The CDR3 totals 16 residues. The CDR3 is CSVTGTSGRTDGELFF.

This chain connects TRBV10-3 to TRBJ2-7; checking the TCRdb D call of TRBD1 is not possible without DNA. Germline CDR1 is ENHRY and CDR2 is SYGVKD. The CDR3 is made up of 13 amino acids. The CDR3 sequence: CAISRDGLYEQYF.

This sequence joins TRBV12-3 or TRBV12-4 and TRBJ2-2. The CDR3 length is 14 residues. The CDR3 loop reads CASSFSFPSGELFF.

J is TRBJ1-6 and V is TRBV13; there is no DNA to check the TCRdb D call of TRBD1. Germline V gene sequence: CDR1 PRHDT, CDR2 FYEKMQ (reference sequence). The CDR3 consists of 16 residues. CDR3 amino acids: CASSLDRDRLDSPLHF.

J is TRBJ2-2 and V is TRBV4-2. Germline CDR1 reads LGHNA; CDR2 reads YNFKEQ. There are 15 residues in the CDR3. CDR3 sequence: CASSPGVKNTGELFF.

This chain uses TRBV12-3 or TRBV12-4 with TRBJ2-3; TCRdb names TRBD2, which stays unverified in the absence of DNA. This CDR3 comprises 15 residues. The CDR3 reads CASSFLAGGPGTQYF.

Here the CDR3 reads CASSSDGMNTEAFF. The chain links TRBV5-1 to TRBJ1-1. Germline CDR1 and CDR2: SGHRS and YFSETQ. The CDR3 extends over 14 amino acids. Filled out from reference TRBV5-1 and TRBJ1-1, the complete variable domain reads KAGVTQTPRYLIKTRGQQVTLSCSPISGHRSVSWYQQTPGQGLQFLFEYFSETQRNKGNFPGRFSGRQFSNSRSEMNVSTLELGDSALYLCASSSDGMNTEAFFGQGTRLTVV.

The V call is TRBV28, the J call TRBJ2-1; the D gene TCRdb calls, TRBD1, cannot be checked with no DNA. This CDR3 comprises 18 residues. CDR1 and CDR2 (germline): MDHEN, SYDVKM. CDR3: CASSFAMRLRGNIYEQFF. The entire variable domain, with the rest obtained from reference TRBV28 and TRBJ2-1, is as follows: DVKVTQSSRYLVKRTGEKVFLECVQDMDHENMFWYRQDPGLGLRLIYFSYDVKMKEKGDIPEGYSVSREKKERFSLILESASTNQTSMYLCASSFAMRLRGNIYEQFFGPGTRLTVL.

The genes are TRBV29-1 and TRBJ2-7. Per the germline V gene, CDR1 is SQVTM and CDR2 is ANQGSEA. The CDR3 totals 12 residues. Here the CDR3 reads CSVAGSSYEQYF.

The rearrangement uses TRBV12-3 or TRBV12-4 and TRBJ2-1. The CDR3 contains 13 residues. This chain's CDR3 is CASSLGVNNEQFF.

This sequence joins TRBV23-1 and TRBJ2-3; no DNA is available, so the TRBD2 call from TCRdb remains unchecked. TRBV23-1 is placed among ORFs of uncertain function. The CDR3 sequence is 22 residues long. CDR3 amino acids: CASSPPCLAGTIRREPTDTQYF.

This sequence joins TRBV29-1 and TRBJ2-3; without DNA, the TCRdb call of TRBD2 cannot be checked. Germline V gene lookup returns CDR1 SQVTM and CDR2 ANQGSEA. CDR3 length equals 17 residues. The chain's CDR3 is CSVVPSGGAGWTDTQYF.

This chain uses TRBV19 with TRBJ1-1; checking the TCRdb D call of TRBD1 is not possible without DNA. Germline values: CDR1 LNHDA, CDR2 SQIVND (reference sequence). CDR3 length: 14 residues. The CDR3 loop is CASSIGTGVIEAFF.

V is TRBV12-3 or TRBV12-4 and J is TRBJ2-2; TCRdb reports TRBD1, a call that lacks DNA to check it against. This CDR3 comprises 16 residues. The CDR3 sequence is CASSHHRGTNTGELFF.

The V and J genes are TRBV4-1 and TRBJ2-7. This CDR3 is built from 14 residues. Germline V gene data show CDR1 as MGHRA and CDR2 as YSYEKL. The CDR3 region is CASSQPWGRGEQYF.

V usage is TRBV4-2 and J usage is TRBJ2-1; absent DNA, TCRdb's TRBD1 call cannot be checked. The germline CDR1 and CDR2 sequences are LGHNA and YNFKEQ. The CDR3 runs to 12 residues. The CDR3 region is CASSLVGDEQFF.

The chain links TRBV5-1 to TRBJ2-7; TCRdb lists TRBD1, though no DNA is available to test this call. The germline gives CDR1 SGHRS, CDR2 YFSETQ. The CDR3 has 15 residues. The chain's CDR3 is CASSLIGTGSYEQYF.

The chain carries TRBV28 and TRBJ2-7. Germline lookup yields CDR1 MDHEN and CDR2 SYDVKM. The CDR3 runs 11 residues. The CDR3 here is CASSPRVEQYF.